Sequencing of this T cell receptor (beta chain) was carried out in a study of blood T cell repertoires in COVID-19. About the study: The study drew acute and convalescent COVID-19 samples from the United States, Italy and Spain. PBMCs, B-cell-depleted T cells, or T cells were the source of the cDNA or gDNA that made up the material.

Study processing details: Amplification from reference gene primers served as the basis for estimated nucleated cell counts. Data came from immunoSEQ multiplex PCR; TCRdb stores just in-frame clones and leaves some out. V, J and clone size are those of that table, while D and trimming were read from the DNA. The repertoire has tens of thousands of clones, about 91% of them found once; the top ten carry under 3%. There are 13 residues in the CDR3. V was pared by 7 bases and J by 1 base, with 7 bases between. Germline V gene lookup returns CDR1 SNHLY and CDR2 FYNNEI. This clone was counted between two and nine times.

This TCR was recovered from a man in his 60s with acute or convalescent COVID-19. Sequenced input: peripheral blood. The V and J genes are TRBV2 and TRBJ2-2, with unresolved D. As DNA, the CDR3 is TGTGCCAGCACCTCACAGAACACCGGGGAGCTGTTTTTT. The encoded protein is CASTSQNTGELFF.